This entry is about one T cell receptor beta chain. This clonotype was seen at least ten times. Its antigen is currently not known. Base qualities are not provided; no much larger clone lies one nucleotide away. The sample originates from a study of Graves' ophthalmopathy and Graves' hyperthyroidism (dated by TCRdb to 2017 to 2018). Notes on the research overall: Peripheral blood samples were taken at the time of initial diagnosis, before any treatment was given. After sampling, hyperthyroidism patients received methimazole starting at 30 mg daily, and ophthalmopathy patients received high-dose intravenous methylprednisolone. The study used signatures of the TCR beta repertoire to tell Graves' ophthalmopathy apart from Graves' hyperthyroidism and to predict which patients would progress to ophthalmopathy. In five or six hyperthyroidism patients, T-cell repertoires of thyroid tissue and blood were compared. To explore V-J signatures that separate ophthalmopathy from hyperthyroidism, a discovery set of about a hundred patients was enrolled, consisting of 40 to 45 with ophthalmopathy and some 59 with stable hyperthyroidism. For independent validation, a separate cohort was made up of around 18 hyperthyroidism patients plus 17 patients who later progressed from hyperthyroidism to ophthalmopathy. In total, 135 blood samples were TCR-sequenced: roughly 45 ophthalmopathy, some 72 hyperthyroidism and roughly 17 hyperthyroidism-to-ophthalmopathy patients.

From the germline V gene (reference sequence), CDR1 is SEHNR and CDR2 is FQNEAQ. V lost 5 bases and J lost 6 bases; the stretch between them is 20 bases long. From cysteine to phenylalanine, the CDR3 is 15 amino acids long. The retained sequence is limited to the CDR3, 45 bases, with the frame set at the first base. The ophthalmopathy patients had moderately to severely active disease, with a Clinical Activity Score of 3 or higher, a NOSPECS grade of 4 or higher, and a disease duration of less than 3 months. Anyone with other autoimmune diseases, uncontrolled infections, pregnancy or lactation was excluded from the study. Clinical symptoms, serum thyroxine, TRAb, thyroid ultrasound and orbital computed tomography were used for diagnosis. PBMCs were isolated from 7.5 to 10 ml of fresh peripheral blood by Ficoll-Paque density gradient centrifugation. Total RNA was extracted with Trizol reagent and quality-checked on an Agilent 2100 Bioanalyzer.

Results the study describes overall, beyond this receptor: Most of the expanded thyroid clonotypes with a frequency above 0.001 were also detected in blood, and it was suggested that the thyroid immune response may be reflected by blood repertoires. In validation, the model predicted ophthalmopathy progression with nearly 71% sensitivity and roughly 78% specificity; 12 predicted patients were CT-confirmed with GO in a median of 6.5 months. In cross-validation, the 13-signature model distinguished ophthalmopathy from stable hyperthyroidism with just over 85% sensitivity and 81.08% specificity, while in the test set the corresponding values were about 80% and 75%. Sample size was not predetermined statistically, and investigators were not blinded to group allocation.

For repertoire sequencing, TCR beta CDR3 regions were amplified from RNA transcripts. The first round was an RT-PCR using HTBI primers with the Qiagen OneStep RT-PCR kit, and this first round was followed by a second-round multiplex PCR, then size selection and purification. Libraries were sequenced on an Illumina HiSeq2000 using paired-end 100 bp reads. Per the original workflow: SOAPnuke was used to process the reads, removing any read that contained adapters or uncalled bases, had a mean Phred below 15, or lacked an exact match to the constant primer or identifier. High-quality paired reads were merged with COPE v1.2.5. Each unique nucleotide sequence was treated as a clonotype, and MiTCR v1.1 was used to align the clonotypes to the IMGT TRB V, D and J references. The analysis was limited to V-J combinations with a frequency above 0.0001, which together covered 99.2% of repertoires. A TCR clonal expansion and chaos score per V-J combination was defined as the ratio of F50 clonal expansion to chaos observed in the TCRdist matrix. Welch's t-statistics and random forest were used to narrow the features down to about a dozen V-J combinations, which were then fed into a naive Bayes classifier. Thyroid-blood repertoire similarity was quantified with the Morisita-Horn index. TCRdb handled the public reads itself, with Q25 trimming in fastp and clone calling in MiXCR, and kept productive beta chains. Duplicate CDR3 protein sequences are folded into a single record with the most common DNA and genes. These V and J calls originate from TCRdb's pipeline instead of the authors' own analysis. Present in this sample are hundreds of thousands of distinct CDR3 sequences, 40% of which were seen just once. The top ten hold roughly 45% of the sample.

Material for sequencing was peripheral blood. This chain is built from TRBV7-9 and TRBJ2-7, and TRBD2 may be the D gene, going by 6 matching bases. This receptor was taken from an adult man with Graves' ophthalmopathy. The sequenced DNA: TGTGCCAGCAGCCAAGCTGGGAGCTCCGGGGGCGAGCAGTACTTC. It translates as CASSQAGSSGGEQYF. Reference TRBV7-9 and TRBJ2-7 genes cover what lies past the CDR3, so the full variable domain is DTGVSQNPRHKITKRGQNVTFRCDPISEHNRLYWYRQTLGQGPEFLTYFQNEAQLEKSRLLSDRFSAERPKGSFSTLEIQRTEQGDSAMYLCASSQAGSSGGEQYFGPGTRLTVT.